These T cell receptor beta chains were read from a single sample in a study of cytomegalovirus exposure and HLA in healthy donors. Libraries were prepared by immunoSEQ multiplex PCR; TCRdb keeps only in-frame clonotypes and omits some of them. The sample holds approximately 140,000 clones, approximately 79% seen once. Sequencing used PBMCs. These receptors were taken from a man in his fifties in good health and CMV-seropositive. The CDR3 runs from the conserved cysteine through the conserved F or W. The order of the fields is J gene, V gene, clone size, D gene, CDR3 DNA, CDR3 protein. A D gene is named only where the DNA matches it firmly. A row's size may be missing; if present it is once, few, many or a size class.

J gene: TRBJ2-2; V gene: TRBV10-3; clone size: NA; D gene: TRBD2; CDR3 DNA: TGTGCCATCGCGGGGGGCGGGAGGGACGACACCGGGGAGCTGTTTTTT; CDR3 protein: CAIAGGGRDDTGELFF
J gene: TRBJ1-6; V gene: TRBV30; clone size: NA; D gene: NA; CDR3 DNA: TGTGCCTGGAAGACCCCGATTGCCTCAAGAGGGAATAATTCACCCCTCCACTTT; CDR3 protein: CAWKTPIASRGNNSPLHF
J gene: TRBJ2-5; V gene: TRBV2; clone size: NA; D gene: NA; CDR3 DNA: TGTGCCAGCATGCGGACTATTGGGGAGACCCAGTACTTC; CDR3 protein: CASMRTIGETQYF
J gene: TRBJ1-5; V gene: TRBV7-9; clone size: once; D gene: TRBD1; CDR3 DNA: TGTTCCAGCAGCAAGACAGGGACAAGCAATCAGCCCCAGCATTTT; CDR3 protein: CSSSKTGTSNQPQHF
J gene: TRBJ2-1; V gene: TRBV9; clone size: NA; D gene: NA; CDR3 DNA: TGTGCCAGCAGCGCGCAGAGATTTGGGGCTTTGGGTGAGCAGTTCTTC; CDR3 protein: CASSAQRFGALGEQFF
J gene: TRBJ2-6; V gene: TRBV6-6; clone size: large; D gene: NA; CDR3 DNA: TGTGCCAGCAGTTCGAGGGAAGCCGGGGCCAACGTCCTGACTTTC; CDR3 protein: CASSSREAGANVLTF
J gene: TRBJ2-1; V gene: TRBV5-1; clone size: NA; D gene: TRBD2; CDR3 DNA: TGCGCCAGCAGCTTGCAACCCCCTAGCGGGAGTCTCTACAATGAGCAGTTCTTC; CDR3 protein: CASSLQPPSGSLYNEQFF
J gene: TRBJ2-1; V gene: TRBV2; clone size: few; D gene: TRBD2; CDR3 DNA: TGTGCCAGCACCCTGCGGCTCACTAGCGGGAGCGACGAGCAGTTCTTC; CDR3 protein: CASTLRLTSGSDEQFF
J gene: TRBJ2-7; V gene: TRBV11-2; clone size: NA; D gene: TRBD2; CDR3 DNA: TGTGCCAGCAGCTTAGATCCGGGAGGAGGGTACGAGCAGTACTTC; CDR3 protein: CASSLDPGGGYEQYF
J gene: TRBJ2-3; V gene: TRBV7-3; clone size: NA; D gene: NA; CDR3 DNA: TGTGCCAGCAGCCCCCCGGACAGCTCCACAGATACGCAGTATTTT; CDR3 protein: CASSPPDSSTDTQYF
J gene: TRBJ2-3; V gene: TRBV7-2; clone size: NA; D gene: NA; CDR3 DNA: TGTGCCAGCAGCTACCCCCCTGACGGGAGCACAGATACGCAGTATTTT; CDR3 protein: CASSYPPDGSTDTQYF
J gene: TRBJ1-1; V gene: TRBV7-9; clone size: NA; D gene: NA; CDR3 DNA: TGTGCCAGCAGCCCGAGGACAGCTCTGAACACTGAAGCTTTCTTT; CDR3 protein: CASSPRTALNTEAFF
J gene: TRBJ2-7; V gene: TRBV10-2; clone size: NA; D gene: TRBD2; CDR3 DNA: TGCGCCAGCAGTGAACGTCTAGCGGGAGGGCCTTCCGAGCAGTACTTC; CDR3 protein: CASSERLAGGPSEQYF
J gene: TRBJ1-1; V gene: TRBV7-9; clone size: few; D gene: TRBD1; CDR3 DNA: TGTTCCAGCAGTCTTGCGTTGGGGGACAGTAGTAGAGCTTTCTTT; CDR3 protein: CSSSLALGDSSRAFF
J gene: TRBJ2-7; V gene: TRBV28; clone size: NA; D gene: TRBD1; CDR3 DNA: TGTGCCAGCAGTTTACTCGGGACAGTTCCCTACGAGCAGTACTTC; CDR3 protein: CASSLLGTVPYEQYF
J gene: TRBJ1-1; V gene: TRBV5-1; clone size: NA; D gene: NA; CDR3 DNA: TGCGCCAGCAGCTCCCGTTCGAGACAGGACATGAACACTGAAGCTTTCTTT; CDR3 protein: CASSSRSRQDMNTEAFF
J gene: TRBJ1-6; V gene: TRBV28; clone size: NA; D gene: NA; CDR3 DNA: TGTGCCAGCAGTGGGACGGTCGGAGGGTCACCCCTCCACTTT; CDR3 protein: CASSGTVGGSPLHF